One and the same sample provided the 11 T cell receptor beta chains below, sequenced in a study of tumor-infiltrating lymphocytes in localized non-small cell lung cancer. Some clones are missing from TCRdb's copy, which holds only in-frame ones; the method was immunoSEQ multiplex PCR. The sample lists about 14,000 clones; 82% were seen once. Sequences were obtained from lung tumor tissue. These receptors all stem from a human donor with non-small cell lung cancer.

The chain uses TRBV5-1 and TRBJ2-7, with a possible D match to TRBD1 (6 bases). The CDR3 totals 16 residues. CDR1 SGHRS and CDR2 YFSETQ come from the germline V gene. Trimming stripped 0 bases from V and 2 bases from J, with 15 bases between. CDR3 amino acids: CASSLDKTGPPYEQYF. Written as DNA, the CDR3 is TGCGCCAGCAGCTTGGATAAAACAGGGCCGCCCTACGAGCAGTACTTC.

The V gene is TRBV7-9, the J gene TRBJ1-1; 7 bases match TRBD1. The CDR3 has 13 residues. The junction had 5 bases not matched to a gene; V was cut back by 4 bases and J by 6 bases. Germline V gene lookup returns CDR1 SEHNR and CDR2 FQNEAQ (reference sequence). The CDR3 sequence: CASSSTGYPEAFF. The CDR3 DNA reads TGTGCCAGCAGCTCGACAGGGTACCCTGAAGCTTTCTTT.

V usage is TRBV9 and J usage is TRBJ2-1; weak D call: TRBD2 (6 bases). The ends were cut back, 3 bases at V and 2 bases at J, with 12 bases in the middle. The CDR3 is 15 amino acids. In germline, CDR1 is SGDLS, CDR2 YYNGEE. The CDR3 coding sequence is TGTGCCAGCAGCGCCGCCGTAGCGGCCTACAATGAGCAGTTCTTC. It yields the protein CASSAAVAAYNEQFF.

The chain combines TRBV29-1 with TRBJ1-1; D gene uncertain. Between the trimmed V and J ends, which lost 6 bases and 9 bases, there was a span of 20 bases. The CDR3 runs to 13 residues. In germline, CDR1 is SQVTM, CDR2 ANQGSEA. In DNA form, the CDR3 reads TGCAGCGTGCCTGGGCAAAAGCGCGCCAAAGCTTTCTTT. Protein product: CSVPGQKRAKAFF.

Points on this clone: The CDR3 end shows no conserved phenylalanine or tryptophan, and so a read error is likely. The DNA is left out, because the CDR3 cannot be placed on it with certainty; the CDR3 is given as TCRdb lists it. The chain carries TRBV7-8 and TRBJ2-7. Looked up from germline, CDR1 is SGHVS and CDR2 is FQNEAQ. The length of the CDR3 is 12 amino acids, counting both ends. The CDR3 spells CASSSGRGESGL.

This chain uses TRBV7-8 with TRBJ1-1; TRBD1 agrees at 11 bases. The CDR3 has 15 amino acids. Germline CDR1 SGHVS, CDR2 FQNEAQ. J gave up 5 bases and V 5 bases, and 7 bases lay outside the gene matches. CDR3 DNA sequence: TGTGCCAGCAGCCCGAGTGGGACAGGGGGAACTGAAGCTTTCTTT. Its protein is CASSPSGTGGTEAFF.

The V gene is TRBV2, the J gene TRBJ2-7; D is unclear. V lost 6 bases to trimming and J lost 2 bases, with 17 bases between them. This CDR3 comprises 15 residues. Germline lookup yields CDR1 SNHLY and CDR2 FYNNEI. CDR3 nucleotides: TGTGCCAGCAGCGCTGGGCCAGGCCCCCCCTACGAGCAGTACTTC. Protein product: CASSAGPGPPYEQYF.

The chain links TRBV5-1 to TRBJ1-3; TRBD1 might be the D (6 bases). CDR1 and CDR2 from the germline V gene are SGHRS and YFSETQ. This CDR3 contains 16 residues. With 2 bases removed from V and 2 bases from J, the gap between germline ends came to 14 bases. In nucleotides, the CDR3 is TGCGCCAGCAGCTTACAGGGAGGCAAGACTGGAAACACCATATATTTT. It codes for CASSLQGGKTGNTIYF.

With respect to this clone: Germline is not matched at one junction end, which may reflect a read error. The rearrangement links TRBV7-3 to TRBJ2-1; 11 positions agree with TRBD2. This CDR3 has 14 amino acids. Per germline, CDR1 SGHTA and CDR2 FQGTGA. The CDR3 region has the DNA TGTGCCAGCAGCCTAGCGGGGGGATACACTGAGCAGTTCTTC. Translating gives CASSLAGGYTEQFF.

The V gene is TRBV30, the J gene TRBJ1-4; the match to TRBD1 covers 7 bases. Germline CDR1 is GTSNPN and CDR2 is SVGIG (reference sequence). The CDR3 length is 13 residues. V shed 4 bases and J 11 bases; nucleotides not matched to a gene: 10. This CDR3 reads CAWTTGFRSKLFF. The CDR3 nucleotides are TGTGCCTGGACGACAGGGTTTCGTTCCAAACTGTTTTTT.

The rearrangement joins TRBV27 to TRBJ2-1; 12 bases map to TRBD2. The germline CDR1 and CDR2 sequences are MNHEY and SMNVEV (reference sequence). J gave up 6 bases and V 4 bases, and 10 bases lay outside the gene matches. This CDR3 has 17 amino acids. For the CDR3, the DNA is TGTGCCAGCAGTTCCCTACTAGCGGGGGGTACCGGCAATGAGCAGTTCTTC. Translated: CASSSLLAGGTGNEQFF.